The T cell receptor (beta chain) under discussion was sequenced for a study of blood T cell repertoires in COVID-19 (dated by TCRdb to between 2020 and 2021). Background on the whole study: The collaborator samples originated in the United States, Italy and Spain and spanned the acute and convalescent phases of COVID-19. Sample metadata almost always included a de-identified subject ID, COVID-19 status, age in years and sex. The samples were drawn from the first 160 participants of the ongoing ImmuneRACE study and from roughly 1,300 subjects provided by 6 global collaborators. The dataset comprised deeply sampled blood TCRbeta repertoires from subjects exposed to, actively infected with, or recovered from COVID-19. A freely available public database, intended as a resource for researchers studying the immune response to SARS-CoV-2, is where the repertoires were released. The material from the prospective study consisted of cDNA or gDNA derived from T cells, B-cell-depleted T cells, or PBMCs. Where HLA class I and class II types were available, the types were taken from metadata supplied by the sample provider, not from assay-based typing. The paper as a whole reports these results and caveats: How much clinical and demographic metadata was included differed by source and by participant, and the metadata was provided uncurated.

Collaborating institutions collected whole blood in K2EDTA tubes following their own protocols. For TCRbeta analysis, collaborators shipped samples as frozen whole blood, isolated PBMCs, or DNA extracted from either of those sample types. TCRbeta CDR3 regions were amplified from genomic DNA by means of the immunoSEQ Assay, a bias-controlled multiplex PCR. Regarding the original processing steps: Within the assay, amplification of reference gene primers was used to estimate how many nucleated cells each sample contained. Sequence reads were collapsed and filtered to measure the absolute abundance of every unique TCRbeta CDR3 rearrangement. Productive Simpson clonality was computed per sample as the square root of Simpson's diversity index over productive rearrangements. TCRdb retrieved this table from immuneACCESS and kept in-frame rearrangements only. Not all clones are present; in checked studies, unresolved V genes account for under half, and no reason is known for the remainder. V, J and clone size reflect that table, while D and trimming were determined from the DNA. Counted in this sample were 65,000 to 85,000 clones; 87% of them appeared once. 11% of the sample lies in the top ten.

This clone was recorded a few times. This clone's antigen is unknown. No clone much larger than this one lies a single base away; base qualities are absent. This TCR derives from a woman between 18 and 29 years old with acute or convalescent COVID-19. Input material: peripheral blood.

Here is the DNA: TGTGCCAGCAGAACCTCTAGCAACAATGAGCAGTTCTTC. It is translated as CASRTSSNNEQFF. Rearrangement joined TRBV6-5 to TRBJ2-1; TRBD2 is a weak D gene call, 5 bases matching. CDR1 and CDR2 are read off the germline V gene as MNHEY and SVGAGI. Deletion took 6 bases off V and 5 bases off J, with a span of 11 bases between the germline ends. From its cysteine to its phenylalanine, the CDR3 spans 13 amino acids. Just CDR3 DNA is preserved here, 39 bases in frame from base 1.